This T cell receptor (beta chain) was captured in a study of blood T cell repertoires in COVID-19. The table came from immunoSEQ multiplex PCR; TCRdb's copy has only in-frame clones and leaves some out. The sample holds fewer than 350,000 clones, roughly 88% seen once. The sequencing input was PBMCs or T cells enriched from blood (not recorded which). The TCR comes from a woman in her thirties or forties with acute COVID-19.

This chain's CDR3 is CASSFLGAREKLFF. The CDR3 bases are TGCGCCAGCAGCTTCCTGGGGGCTAGGGAAAAACTGTTTTTT. The rearrangement joins TRBV5-1 to TRBJ1-4; D is perhaps TRBD1 (6 bases). Germline CDR1 and CDR2: SGHRS and YFSETQ. The CDR3 runs 14 residues. Between the trimmed V and J ends, which lost 2 bases and 8 bases, there was a span of 13 bases.